This TCR beta chain was captured in a study of blood T cell repertoires in COVID-19. The overall study: Acute and convalescent COVID-19 specimens originated in the United States, Italy and Spain.

Sequencing used immunoSEQ multiplex PCR; TCRdb keeps in-frame clones, though not all of them. Among 150,000 to 200,000 clones, 70% to 85% were seen once, and the ten largest hold roughly 5%. Germline lookup yields CDR1 SEHNR and CDR2 FQNEAQ (reference sequence). V lost 5 bases, J lost 3 bases, and 13 bases lay in between. This CDR3 contains 14 residues. The J gene is TRBJ1-2, the V gene TRBV7-9; weak D call: TRBD1 (5 bases). The source material was peripheral blood. The clonotype was recovered from a woman in her thirties with acute or convalescent COVID-19. CDR3 sequence reads: CASSLEGLDYGYTF. The CDR3 nucleotides are TGTGCCAGCAGCCTGGAGGGGCTGGACTATGGCTACACCTTC.